By sample fraction, the clone carrying this T cell receptor (beta chain) is medium-sized. Its antigen is unknown. The data belong to a study of vaccination and CD4 T cells after COVID-19. Study conclusions and caveats: SARS-CoV-2-reactive clonotypes showed a nonsignificant median rise from roughly 21 to 40.

Germline CDR1 DFQATT, CDR2 SNEGSKA (reference sequence). The trim removed 3 bases at V and 1 base at J, leaving 3 bases unmatched. This CDR3 region has 14 residues. As to treatment: approximately 9-day PBMC culture with coronavirus spike peptide pools or control peptides (ViraFEST assay). Scientists ran DNA taken from cultured CD4+ T cells through the Oncomine TCR Beta short-read assay for sequencing. Each CDR3 protein is one row after TCRdb ran MiXCR on the PCR reads. The data hold about 14,000 distinct CDR3 sequences, with approximately 49% observed a single time. The TCR originated in a human donor who had recovered from COVID-19. The chain recombines TRBV20-1 with TRBJ1-1; 9 nucleotides align to TRBD1. The sample was CD4+ T cells from blood, cultured in vitro, taken before SARS-CoV-2 vaccination. Here the CDR3 DNA reads TGCAGTGCTAGCAGGGGACAGGGGAACACTGAAGCTTTCTTT. This encodes CSASRGQGNTEAFF.